This TCR beta chain emerged from a study of beta chain features in type 1 diabetes. Across the whole study: Cell yields, gender and age were similar in healthy donors and patients. General study findings and limits: In type 1 diabetes patients, VDJ junctions had fewer insertions; deletions at these junctions were more frequent. The analysis here could not establish whether HLA type shapes TCRB rearrangement.

CDR1 and CDR2 from the germline V gene are SGHAT and FQNNGV. The CDR3 has 14 amino acids. V was pared by 1 base and J by 7 bases, with 11 bases between. Sequenced material consisted of expressed TCRB transcripts (all of the isolated RNA was reverse transcribed). There were 3.5 million to 4.5 million reads on average in the naive, central memory and regulatory T cell samples. Assay: immunoSEQ multiplex PCR; the TCRdb copy retains only in-frame clones and omits some. The sample includes 240,000 or so clones, roughly 70% of them seen just once. This clone was seen a few times. No antigen is known for it. Sample: naive CD4+ T cells from blood. The V call is TRBV11-2, the J call TRBJ1-5; weak D call: TRBD1 (5 bases). The source of this sequence is a man aged 25-40 years in good health. The CDR3 sequence: CASSLGLGDQPQHF. DNA for the CDR3: TGTGCCAGCAGCTTAGGTTTGGGGGACCAGCCCCAGCATTTT.